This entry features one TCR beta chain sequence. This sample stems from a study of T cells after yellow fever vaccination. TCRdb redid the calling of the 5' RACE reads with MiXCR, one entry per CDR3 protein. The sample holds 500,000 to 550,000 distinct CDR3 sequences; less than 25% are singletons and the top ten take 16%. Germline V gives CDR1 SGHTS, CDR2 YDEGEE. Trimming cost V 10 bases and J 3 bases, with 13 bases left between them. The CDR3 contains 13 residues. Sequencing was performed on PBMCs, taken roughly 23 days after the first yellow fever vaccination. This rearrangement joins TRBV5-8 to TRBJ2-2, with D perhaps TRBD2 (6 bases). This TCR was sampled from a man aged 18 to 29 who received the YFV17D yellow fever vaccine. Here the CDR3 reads CAPAWEDTGELFF. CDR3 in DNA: TGTGCCCCCGCTTGGGAGGACACCGGGGAGCTGTTTTTT.